Listed below are T cell receptor beta chains from one sample, sequenced in a study of regulatory T cells in long-lasting Graves disease. TCRdb processed the multiplex PCR reads anew with MiXCR; each CDR3 protein has one entry. The sample holds 350,000 to 550,000 distinct CDR3 sequences, over 15% seen once. These data are also associated with another study on T cells in Graves' hyperthyroidism and ophthalmopathy.

The sample consisted of peripheral blood mononuclear cells (PBMCs), taken at new diagnosis, from a patient treated with antithyroid drugs. Source of these receptors: a woman younger than 30 with Graves disease. Both conserved end residues are part of each CDR3. D genes are given only for firm matches. Clone size, where shown, is once, few, many, or a class for clones that have expanded.

clone_size | d_call | j_call | v_call | cdr3_nt | cdr3_aa
many | NA | TRBJ2-7 | TRBV12-3/TRBV12-4 | TGTGCCAGCAGTTTAGGTCAGAGCAAGAACGAGCAGTACTTC | CASSLGQSKNEQYF
NA | NA | TRBJ2-2 | TRBV4-3 | TGCGCCAGCAGCCAAGATAAACCAGGGTGGACAACCGGGGAGCTGTTTTTT | CASSQDKPGWTTGELFF
few | NA | TRBJ2-1 | TRBV11-2 | TGTGCCAGCAGCTTAGTACAGACATACAATGAGCAGTTCTTC | CASSLVQTYNEQFF
NA | NA | TRBJ2-5 | TRBV15 | TGTGCCACCAGCAGAGATCTCTTCGGACGCCAAGAGACCCAGTACTTC | CATSRDLFGRQETQYF
many | TRBD2 | TRBJ2-3 | TRBV7-3 | TGTGCCAGCAGCTTACACGGGACTAGCGGGAGGTTTAGGACAGATACGCAGTATTTT | CASSLHGTSGRFRTDTQYF
many | NA | TRBJ2-7 | TRBV28 | TGTGCCAGCAGCATCGAGGACGAGCAGTACTTC | CASSIEDEQYF
NA | TRBD1 | TRBJ2-7 | TRBV4-3 | TGCGCCAGCAGCTACCTCAGAGGGGGACAGGGGAACCCCTACGAGCAGTACTTC | CASSYLRGGQGNPYEQYF
many | NA | TRBJ2-7 | TRBV3-1 | TGTGCCAGCAGCCAAGACTGGGACTTTGGATGGGAGCAGTACTTC | CASSQDWDFGWEQYF
NA | TRBD1 | TRBJ2-3 | TRBV27 | TGTGCCAGCAGTCCCCGGACAGGAGGCACAGATACGCAGTATTTT | CASSPRTGGTDTQYF
NA | TRBD1 | TRBJ2-3 | TRBV6-1 | TGTGCCAGCAGTGAAGAGGCCGGGACAGGGGGCCTAGATACGCAGTATTTT | CASSEEAGTGGLDTQYF
few | NA | TRBJ2-7 | TRBV5-1 | TGCGCCAGCAGCTTGGAGGCGCTGAGTTTATCCTACGAGCAGTACTTC | CASSLEALSLSYEQYF
few | NA | TRBJ1-1 | TRBV5-1 | TGCGCCAGCAGCTTGGCCGGGGGATTCACTGAAGCTTTCTTT | CASSLAGGFTEAFF
few | TRBD2 | TRBJ2-1 | TRBV12-3/TRBV12-4 | TGTGCCAGCAGGGCTAGCGGGAGCGACAATGAGCAGTTCTTC | CASRASGSDNEQFF
NA | NA | TRBJ1-2 | TRBV2 | TGTGCCAGCGGTGACGGGGGCTATGGCTACACCTTC | CASGDGGYGYTF
many | NA | TRBJ2-3 | TRBV7-9 | TGTGCCAGCAGCCCCGTACCGGGACATCCTACGCAGTATTTT | CASSPVPGHPTQYF
few | NA | TRBJ2-6 | TRBV7-9 | TGTGCCAGCAGCCCCCCGATCGGGGGTTCGGGGGCCAACGTCCTGGCTTTC | CASSPPIGGSGANVLAF
many | TRBD2 | TRBJ2-1 | TRBV20-1 | TGCAGTGCTAGAAATCGGGGTCTAGCGGGGATTGTTGAGCAGTTCTTC | CSARNRGLAGIVEQFF
many | TRBD1 | TRBJ2-7 | TRBV28 | TGTGCCAGCAGTTTAATGGGGACAGGGGACTACGAGCAGTACTTC | CASSLMGTGDYEQYF
few | NA | TRBJ1-1 | TRBV19 | TGTGCCAGTAGTATCGGCTCGACAGTCTCTTCCAACACTGAAGCTTTCTTT | CASSIGSTVSSNTEAFF
many | TRBD1 | TRBJ2-1 | TRBV9 | TGTGCCAGCAGCTTCACCGGGACAGGGGGAGGGGATGAGCAGTTCTTC | CASSFTGTGGGDEQFF